This TCR beta chain was profiled in a study of T-cell reconstitution after alpha-beta-depleted transplantation in children. Whole-study results and caveats: One year post-transplant, T-cell counts and diversity were largely derived from T cells produced anew. The origin of high day-60 TCRbeta diversity in some patients lay in surviving recipient T cells and thymic progenitors. There were reportedly several hundred expanded graft clones from which alpha-beta T cells came about two months after transplant.

Unique molecular identifiers were incorporated during preparation of the TCRbeta library. One entry per CDR3 protein, called by TCRdb with MiXCR from the PCR reads. Altogether a few hundred thousand distinct CDR3 sequences are present, over 7.5% being singletons, with the ten largest covering 9.1%. This clonotype was counted between two and nine times. Its target is not known. Trimming took off 5 bases at V and 4 bases at J, with 9 bases between the two ends. The germline V gene encodes CDR1 DFQATT and CDR2 SNEGSKA (reference sequence). The CDR3 sequence is 12 residues long. The sequences come from peripheral blood, collected 360 days after TCRalphabeta/CD19-depleted stem cell transplant. This TCR came from a female patient aged 2-9 years who had a stem cell transplant for Fanconi anemia, so the T cells may come from the graft donor. The V call is TRBV20-1, the J call TRBJ2-1; a weak D match, TRBD2 (6 bases). The CDR3 coding sequence is TGCAGTGCTGTGGGACTTTACAATGAGCAGTTCTTC. Its translation: CSAVGLYNEQFF.